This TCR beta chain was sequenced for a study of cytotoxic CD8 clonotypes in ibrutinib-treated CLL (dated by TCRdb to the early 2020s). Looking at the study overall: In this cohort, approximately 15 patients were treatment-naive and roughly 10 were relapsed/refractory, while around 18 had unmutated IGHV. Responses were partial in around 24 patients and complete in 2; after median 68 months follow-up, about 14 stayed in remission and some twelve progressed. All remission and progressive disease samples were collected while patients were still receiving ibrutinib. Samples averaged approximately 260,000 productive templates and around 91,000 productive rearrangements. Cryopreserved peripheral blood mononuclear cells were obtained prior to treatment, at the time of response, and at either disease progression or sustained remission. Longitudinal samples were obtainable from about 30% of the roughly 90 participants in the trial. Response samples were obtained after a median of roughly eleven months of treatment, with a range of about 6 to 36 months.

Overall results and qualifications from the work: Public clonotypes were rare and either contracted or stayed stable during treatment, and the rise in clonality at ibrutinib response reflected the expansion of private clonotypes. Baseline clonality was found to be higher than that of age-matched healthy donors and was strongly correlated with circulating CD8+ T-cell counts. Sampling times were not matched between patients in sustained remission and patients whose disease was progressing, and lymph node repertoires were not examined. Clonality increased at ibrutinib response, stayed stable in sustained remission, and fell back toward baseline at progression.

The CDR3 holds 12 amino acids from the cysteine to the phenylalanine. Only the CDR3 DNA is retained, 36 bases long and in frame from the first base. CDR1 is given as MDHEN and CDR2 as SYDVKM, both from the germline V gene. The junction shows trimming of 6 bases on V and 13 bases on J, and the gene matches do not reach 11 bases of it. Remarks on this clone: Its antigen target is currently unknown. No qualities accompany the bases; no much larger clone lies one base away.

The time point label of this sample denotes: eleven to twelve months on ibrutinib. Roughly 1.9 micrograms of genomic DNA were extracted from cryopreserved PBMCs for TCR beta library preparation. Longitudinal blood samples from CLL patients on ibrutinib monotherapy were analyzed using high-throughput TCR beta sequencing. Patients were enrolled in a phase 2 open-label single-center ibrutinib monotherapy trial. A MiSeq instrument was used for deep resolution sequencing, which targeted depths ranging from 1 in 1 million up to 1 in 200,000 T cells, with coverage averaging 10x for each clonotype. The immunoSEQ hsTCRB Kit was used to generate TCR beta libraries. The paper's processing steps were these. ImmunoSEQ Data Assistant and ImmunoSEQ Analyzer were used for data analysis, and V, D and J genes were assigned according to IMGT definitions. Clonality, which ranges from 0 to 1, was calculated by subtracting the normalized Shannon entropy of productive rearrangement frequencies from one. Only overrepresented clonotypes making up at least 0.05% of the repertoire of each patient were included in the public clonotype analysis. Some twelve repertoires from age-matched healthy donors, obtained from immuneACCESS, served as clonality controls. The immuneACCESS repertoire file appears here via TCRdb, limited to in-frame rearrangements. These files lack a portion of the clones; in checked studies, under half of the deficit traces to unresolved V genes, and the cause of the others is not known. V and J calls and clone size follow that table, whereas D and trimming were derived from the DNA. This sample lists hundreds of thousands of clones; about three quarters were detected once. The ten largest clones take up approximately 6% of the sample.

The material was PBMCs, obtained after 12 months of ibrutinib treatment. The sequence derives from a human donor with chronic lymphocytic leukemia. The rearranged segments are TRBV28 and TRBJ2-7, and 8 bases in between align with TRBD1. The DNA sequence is TGTGCCAGCAGCACAGGGGGTGGGAGGTCCTACTTC. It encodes CASSTGGGRSYF.